This T cell receptor (beta chain) was obtained from a study of PD-L1 blockade in urothelial cancer. This clone appeared once. The sample's time point: pretreatment peripheral blood. Assay used: immunoSEQ multiplex PCR; TCRdb lists only in-frame clones, some missing. Among tens of thousands of clones listed, 84% were seen once. The source material was PBMCs, sampled around atezolizumab (anti-PD-L1) treatment. The source of this sequence is a man between 60 and 75 years old with urothelial cancer.

CDR3 amino acids: CAWRDRASNQPQHF. As DNA, the CDR3 is TGTGCCTGGAGGGACAGGGCTAGCAATCAGCCCCAGCATTTT. The chain recombines TRBV30 with TRBJ1-5; 8 nucleotides match TRBD1. CDR1 GTSNPN and CDR2 SVGIG come from the germline V gene (reference sequence). This CDR3 has 14 amino acids. V lost 3 bases and J lost 0; bases outside the gene matches: 1.